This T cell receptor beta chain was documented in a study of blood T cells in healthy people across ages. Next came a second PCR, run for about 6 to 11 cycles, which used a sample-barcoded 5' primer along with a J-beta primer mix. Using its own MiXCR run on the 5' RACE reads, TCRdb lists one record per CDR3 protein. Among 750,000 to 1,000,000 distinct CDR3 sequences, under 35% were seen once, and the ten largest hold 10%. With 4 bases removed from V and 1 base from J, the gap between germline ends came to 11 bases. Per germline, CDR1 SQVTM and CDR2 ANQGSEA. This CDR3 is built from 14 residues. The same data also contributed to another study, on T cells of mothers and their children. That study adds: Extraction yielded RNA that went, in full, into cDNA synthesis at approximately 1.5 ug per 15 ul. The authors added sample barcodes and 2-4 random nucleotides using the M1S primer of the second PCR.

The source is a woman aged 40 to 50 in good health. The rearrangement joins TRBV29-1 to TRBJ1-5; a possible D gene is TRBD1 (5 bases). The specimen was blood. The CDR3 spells CSVAGAESNQPQHF. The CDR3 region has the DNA TGCAGCGTTGCCGGGGCCGAGAGCAATCAGCCCCAGCATTTT.